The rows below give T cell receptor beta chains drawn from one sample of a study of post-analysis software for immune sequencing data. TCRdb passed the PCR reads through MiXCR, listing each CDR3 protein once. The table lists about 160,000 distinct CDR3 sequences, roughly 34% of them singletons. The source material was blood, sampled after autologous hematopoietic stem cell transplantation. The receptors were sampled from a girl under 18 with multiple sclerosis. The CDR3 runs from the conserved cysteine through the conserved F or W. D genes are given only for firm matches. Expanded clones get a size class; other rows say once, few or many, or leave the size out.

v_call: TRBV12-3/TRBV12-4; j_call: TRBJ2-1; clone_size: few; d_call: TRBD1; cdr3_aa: CASRSNRGHTPNEQFF; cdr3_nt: TGTGCCAGCAGATCCAACAGGGGGCATACCCCCAATGAGCAGTTCTTC
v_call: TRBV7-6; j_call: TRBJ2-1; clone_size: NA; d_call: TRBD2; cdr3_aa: CASSLTSGPYSYNEQFF; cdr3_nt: TGTGCCAGCAGCCTTACTAGCGGGCCATACTCCTACAATGAGCAGTTCTTC
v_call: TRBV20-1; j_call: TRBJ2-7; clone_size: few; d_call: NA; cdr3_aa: CSARGRGWTYEQYF; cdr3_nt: TGCAGTGCTAGGGGCAGGGGTTGGACCTACGAGCAGTACTTC
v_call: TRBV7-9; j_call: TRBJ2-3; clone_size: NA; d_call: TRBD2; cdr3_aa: CASSFWGGSFTDTQYF; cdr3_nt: TGTGCCAGCAGCTTCTGGGGGGGTTCGTTTACGGATACGCAGTATTTT
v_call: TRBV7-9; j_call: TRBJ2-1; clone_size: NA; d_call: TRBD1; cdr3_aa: CASSLAGGTGGLGNEQFF; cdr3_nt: TGTGCCAGCAGCTTAGCGGGGGGGACAGGGGGCCTGGGCAATGAGCAGTTCTTC
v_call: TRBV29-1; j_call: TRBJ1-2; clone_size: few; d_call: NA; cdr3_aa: CSVDELSIGYTF; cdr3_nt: TGCAGCGTTGACGAGTTATCGATTGGCTACACCTTC
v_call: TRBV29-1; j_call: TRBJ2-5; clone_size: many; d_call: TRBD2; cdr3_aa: CSARTSGSWQETQYF; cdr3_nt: TGCAGCGCCCGGACTAGCGGGAGTTGGCAAGAGACCCAGTACTTC
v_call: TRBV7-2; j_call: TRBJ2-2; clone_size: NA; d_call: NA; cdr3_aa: CASSDQAGELFF; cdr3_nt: TGTGCCAGCAGCGACCAGGCCGGGGAGCTGTTTTTT
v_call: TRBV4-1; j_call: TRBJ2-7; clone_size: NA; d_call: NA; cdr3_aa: CASSREVAGTYEQYF; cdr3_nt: TGCGCCAGCAGCCGAGAGGTGGCGGGGACCTACGAGCAGTACTTC
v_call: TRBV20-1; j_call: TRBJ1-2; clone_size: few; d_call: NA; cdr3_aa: CSARDVYGYTF; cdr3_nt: TGCAGTGCTAGAGATGTCTATGGCTACACCTTC
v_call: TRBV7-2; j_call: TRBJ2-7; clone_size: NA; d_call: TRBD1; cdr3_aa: CASSSDRQSYEQYF; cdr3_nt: TGTGCCAGCAGCTCGGACAGGCAGTCCTACGAGCAGTACTTC
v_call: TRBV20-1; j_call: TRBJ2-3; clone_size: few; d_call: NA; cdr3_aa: CSAKRGHTDTQYF; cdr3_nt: TGCAGTGCCAAGCGGGGACACACAGATACGCAGTATTTT
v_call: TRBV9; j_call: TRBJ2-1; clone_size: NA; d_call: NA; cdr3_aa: CASARVAGDRNEQFF; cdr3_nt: TGTGCCAGCGCACGGGTGGCGGGAGACAGGAATGAGCAGTTCTTC